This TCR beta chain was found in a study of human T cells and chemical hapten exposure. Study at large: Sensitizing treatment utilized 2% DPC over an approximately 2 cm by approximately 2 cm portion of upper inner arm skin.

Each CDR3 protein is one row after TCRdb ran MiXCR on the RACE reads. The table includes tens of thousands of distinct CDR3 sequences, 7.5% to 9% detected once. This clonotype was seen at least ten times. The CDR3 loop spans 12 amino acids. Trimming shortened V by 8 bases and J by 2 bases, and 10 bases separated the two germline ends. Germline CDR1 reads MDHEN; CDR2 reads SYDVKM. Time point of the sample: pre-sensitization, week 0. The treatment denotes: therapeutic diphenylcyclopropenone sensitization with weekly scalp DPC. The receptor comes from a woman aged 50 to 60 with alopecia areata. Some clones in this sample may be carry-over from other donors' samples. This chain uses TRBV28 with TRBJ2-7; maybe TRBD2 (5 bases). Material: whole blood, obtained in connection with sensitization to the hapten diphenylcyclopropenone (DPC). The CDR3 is CASGTGTYEQYF. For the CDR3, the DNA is TGTGCCAGCGGTACGGGAACCTACGAGCAGTACTTC.